Shown below are 7 T cell receptor beta chains from a single sample sequenced in a study of cytomegalovirus exposure and HLA in healthy donors (dated 2017 in TCRdb). The library was prepared using the immunoSEQ multiplex PCR assay. A mixture of 60 forward primers for TCR Vbeta segments and 13 reverse primers for TCR Jbeta segments was used in the multiplex PCR. Not all clones reach the TCRdb copy of this immuneACCESS table, which keeps in-frame sequences only. Checked studies attribute under half of the gap to unresolved V genes and leave the rest unexplained. The table for this sample lists approximately 170,000 clones; 75% to 90% of them were counted only once. The top ten clonotypes cover about 2.2% of the sample. The sequencing input was PBMCs. These receptors all stem from a male donor in good health and CMV-seronegative.

The chain combines TRBV2 with TRBJ2-7; 10 bases line up with TRBD1. The germline gives CDR1 SNHLY, CDR2 FYNNEI. CDR3 size: 14 residues. With 7 bases clipped from V and 4 bases from J, the junction kept 7 bases outside the gene matches. CDR3 amino acids: CASIRGQGSYEQYF. The DNA for the CDR3 is TGTGCCAGCATACGGGGACAGGGGTCGTACGAGCAGTACTTC.

This chain links TRBV4-3 with TRBJ2-3; D remains unclear. Germline values: CDR1 LGHNA, CDR2 YSLEER. V was trimmed by 0 bases and J by 2 bases, leaving 9 bases between them. The CDR3 has 15 residues. Here the CDR3 DNA reads TGCGCCAGCAGCCAAGAAGGCACAGACACAGATACGCAGTATTTT. This translates into CASSQEGTDTDTQYF.

The V call is TRBV14, the J call TRBJ1-3; a possible D gene is TRBD1 (6 bases). CDR1 and CDR2 from the germline V gene are SGHDN and FVKESK. CDR3 length: 15 residues. With 3 bases removed from V and 0 bases from J, the gap between germline ends came to 9 bases. The CDR3 DNA follows: TGTGCCAGCAGCCAGGCAGGGGCCTCTGGAAACACCATATATTTT. It is translated as CASSQAGASGNTIYF. The variable domain in full, with the rest retrieved from reference TRBV14 and TRBJ1-3, is EAGVTQFPSHSVIEKGQTVTLRCDPISGHDNLYWYRRVMGKEIKFLLHFVKESKQDESGMPNNRFLAERTGGTYSTLKVQPAELEDSGVYFCASSQAGASGNTIYFGEGSWLTVV.

This clone was found a few times. J is TRBJ1-4 and V is TRBV7-9; 8 bases are a match to TRBD1. The CDR3 loop spans 15 amino acids. Germline CDR1 SEHNR, CDR2 FQNEAQ (reference sequence). The V segment lost 6 bases and the J segment 5 bases; nucleotides outside the gene matches: 8. CDR3 amino acids: CASSIDRGVNEKLFF. CDR3 nucleotide sequence: TGTGCCAGCAGTATCGACAGGGGAGTAAATGAAAAACTGTTTTTT.

The genes are TRBV5-1 and TRBJ1-2, with TRBD1 as a possible D gene (5 bases). The CDR3 runs to 12 residues. The V end was cut by 2 bases, the J end by 7 bases, with 9 bases between. Germline CDR1 reads SGHRS; CDR2 reads YFSETQ. CDR3 DNA sequence: TGCGCCAGCAGCTTTAGGGGTGCTGGCTACACCTTC. Its protein is CASSFRGAGYTF.

The V and J genes are TRBV6-6 and TRBJ1-2, with D possibly matching TRBD1 (6 bases). Trimming pared 0 bases from V and 4 bases from J, leaving 6 bases between. The CDR3 length is 13 residues. Per germline, CDR1 MNHNY and CDR2 SVGAGI (reference sequence). In DNA form, the CDR3 reads TGTGCCAGCAGTTACTCGGGGGCCTATGGCTACACCTTC. Protein product: CASSYSGAYGYTF.

The rearrangement links TRBV5-1 to TRBJ1-2, with 9 positions matching TRBD1. V lost 4 bases and J lost 8; bases outside the gene matches: 12. This CDR3 spans 15 amino acids. Per the germline V gene, CDR1 is SGHRS and CDR2 is YFSETQ. The CDR3 DNA follows: TGCGCCAGCAGCCAAGATACAGGGGGCGGCGACGGCTACACCTTC. The encoded protein is CASSQDTGGGDGYTF.